The 7 T cell receptor beta chains in this list originate from one sample, sequenced in a study of blood T cell repertoires in COVID-19. Here immunoSEQ multiplex PCR was the method, and the copy in TCRdb shows in-frame clones only, minus some. The sample carries around 90,000 clones, 70% to 90% recorded once. Sequencing used peripheral blood. The receptors here all came from a woman between 65 and 79 years old with active or convalescent COVID-19.

The gene calls are TRBV6-2 or TRBV6-3 and TRBJ1-6; a possible D gene is TRBD1 (5 bases). V lost 6 bases and J 7 bases, leaving 13 bases between the germline ends. This CDR3 has 14 amino acids. Germline V gene data show CDR1 as MNHEY and CDR2 as SVGEGT. CDR3: CASSRAGENSPLHF. CDR3 DNA sequence: TGTGCCAGCAGCAGAGCGGGGGAGAATTCACCCCTCCACTTT.

This clone appeared a few times. CDR3 nucleotides: TGTGCCATCAGTGAGTCGACAGTAATGAACACTGAAGCTTTCTTT. Protein product: CAISESTVMNTEAFF. This chain joins TRBV10-3 and TRBJ1-1, with D possibly TRBD1 on 5 matching bases. Germline V gene data show CDR1 as ENHRY and CDR2 as SYGVKD. Trimming cost V 0 bases and J 0 bases, with 8 bases left between them. The CDR3 consists of 15 residues.

This chain uses TRBV6-2 or TRBV6-3 with TRBJ2-7, with TRBD2 matching 12 bases. Germline values: CDR1 MNHEY, CDR2 SVGEGT. CDR3 length: 19 residues. V lost 6 bases to trimming and J lost 2 bases; unmatched junction nucleotides: 17. For the CDR3, the DNA is TGTGCCAGCAGCCGCAGCAACCCCGGGACTAGCGGGTTAACCTACGAGCAGTACTTC. This sequence encodes CASSRSNPGTSGLTYEQYF.

The chain is built from TRBV4-1 and TRBJ1-5; the D gene is possibly TRBD1 (5 bases). The CDR3 has 15 residues. Trimming shortened V by 7 bases and J by 6 bases, and 19 bases separated the two germline ends. Germline V gene sequence: CDR1 MGHRA, CDR2 YSYEKL. DNA of the CDR3: TGCGCCAGCAAGCCAAGATTACAGGACACTCAGCCCCAGCATTTT. It specifies CASKPRLQDTQPQHF.

The V gene is TRBV6-2 or TRBV6-3, the J gene TRBJ1-5; D may be TRBD1 (5 bases). CDR1 MNHEY and CDR2 SVGEGT come from the germline V gene. The V and J ends lost 5 bases and 3 bases respectively, with 14 bases between them. The CDR3 sequence is 15 residues long. The CDR3: CASSRMQGFNQPQHF. CDR3 DNA: TGTGCCAGCAGTCGGATGCAGGGATTCAATCAGCCCCAGCATTTT.

The J gene is TRBJ1-5, the V gene TRBV4-2; the D is unclear. V lost 0 bases to trimming and J lost 8 bases, with 14 bases between them. Germline V CDR1 and CDR2: LGHNA, YNFKEQ. The CDR3 sequence is 15 residues long. As DNA, the CDR3 is TGTGCCAGCAGCCAAGATCGCTCGTCACCGGAGCCCCAGCATTTT. Translating gives CASSQDRSSPEPQHF.

This sequence joins TRBV28 and TRBJ2-7, with D possibly TRBD2 on 6 matching bases. Trimming shortened V by 4 bases and J by 0 bases, and 13 bases separated the two germline ends. This CDR3 has 15 amino acids. Per germline, CDR1 MDHEN and CDR2 SYDVKM. The CDR3 DNA sequence: TGTGCCAGCAGTTCCTGGACTATTACCTCCTACGAGCAGTACTTC. Its protein product is CASSSWTITSYEQYF.